The present TCR beta chain was sequenced within a study of blood T cell repertoires in COVID-19. Overall study context: The United States, Italy and Spain supplied acute and convalescent COVID-19 samples. Sample material is recorded as cDNA or gDNA derived from T cells, B-cell-depleted T cells, or PBMCs.

How the authors handled the data: Scientists estimated how many nucleated cells there were by amplifying reference gene primers. Clones were sequenced by immunoSEQ multiplex PCR, and TCRdb holds only the in-frame ones, with some missing. D and trimming come from the DNA, and the V and J calls and clone size come from that table. Of fewer than 300,000 clones detected, 80% to 90% appear once; the ten largest clones hold approximately 6%. The CDR3 sequence is 14 residues long. V dropped 4 bases and J dropped 3; count of bases not matched to a gene: 4. Germline V gives CDR1 SGHDT, CDR2 YYEEEE. The sequence was obtained from a man older than 75 with acute or convalescent COVID-19. Sequenced sample: peripheral blood. V gene TRBV5-6 combines with J gene TRBJ1-5; TRBD1 agrees at 7 bases. CDR3 protein: CASSQGQINQPQHF. The CDR3 bases are TGTGCCAGCAGCCAGGGACAGATCAATCAGCCCCAGCATTTT.